These T cell receptor beta chains were read from a single sample in a study of shared clonotypes between healthy human individuals. The repertoire was sequenced with immunoSEQ multiplex PCR; TCRdb's copy has only in-frame clones and lacks some. The sample includes some 1 million clones, approximately 76% of them seen just once. Sequenced input: memory CD4+ T cells sorted from blood. The receptor set was obtained from a man aged 18 to 30 in good health. Each CDR3 is given with its conserved first and last residue. Fields, in order: V gene, D gene, J gene, clone size, CDR3 protein, CDR3 DNA. The D gene is left open where the match is weak. Size is stated for part of the rows, as once, few or many counts, or as a class when the clone is expanded.

V gene: TRBV19
D gene: NA
J gene: TRBJ1-6
clone size: few
CDR3 protein: CASRTAYSYNSPLHF
CDR3 DNA: TGTGCCAGCCGGACAGCCTACTCCTATAATTCACCCCTCCACTTT

V gene: TRBV7-8
D gene: TRBD1
J gene: TRBJ1-1
clone size: NA
CDR3 protein: CASSFTGGNTEAFF
CDR3 DNA: TGTGCCAGCAGCTTCACAGGGGGGAACACTGAAGCTTTCTTT

V gene: TRBV2
D gene: TRBD1
J gene: TRBJ2-4
clone size: NA
CDR3 protein: CASSGDRAMRKYF
CDR3 DNA: TGTGCCAGCAGCGGGGACAGGGCCATGCGGAAGTACTTC

V gene: TRBV5-1
D gene: NA
J gene: TRBJ2-1
clone size: NA
CDR3 protein: CASSPPGNEQFF
CDR3 DNA: TGCGCCAGCAGCCCGCCCGGCAATGAGCAGTTCTTC

V gene: TRBV18
D gene: NA
J gene: TRBJ1-5
clone size: NA
CDR3 protein: CASSPGISSNQPQHF
CDR3 DNA: TGTGCCAGCTCACCAGGGATATCGAGCAATCAGCCCCAGCATTTT

V gene: TRBV6-5
D gene: NA
J gene: TRBJ2-3
clone size: NA
CDR3 protein: CASSTQEDTQYF
CDR3 DNA: TGTGCCAGCAGTACACAGGAGGATACGCAGTATTTT

V gene: TRBV15
D gene: TRBD2
J gene: TRBJ2-5
clone size: few
CDR3 protein: CATSRGLRTSGSGRETQYF
CDR3 DNA: TGTGCCACCAGCAGGGGACTGCGGACTAGCGGGAGTGGTAGGGAGACCCAGTACTTC

V gene: TRBV18
D gene: TRBD1
J gene: TRBJ1-2
clone size: NA
CDR3 protein: CASSGGTESNYGYTF
CDR3 DNA: TGTGCCAGCTCAGGGGGGACAGAGTCCAACTATGGCTACACCTTC

V gene: TRBV7-2
D gene: TRBD2
J gene: TRBJ2-1
clone size: NA
CDR3 protein: CASSFDGTSGNRQFF
CDR3 DNA: TGTGCCAGCAGCTTTGATGGGACTAGCGGCAACCGGCAGTTCTTC

V gene: TRBV2
D gene: NA
J gene: TRBJ2-5
clone size: NA
CDR3 protein: CASSEPGPQYF
CDR3 DNA: TGTGCCAGCAGTGAACCCGGGCCCCAGTACTTC

V gene: TRBV19
D gene: TRBD2
J gene: TRBJ2-3
clone size: NA
CDR3 protein: CASSERGRTDTQYF
CDR3 DNA: TGTGCCAGTAGTGAGCGGGGTCGCACAGATACGCAGTATTTT

V gene: TRBV7-9
D gene: TRBD2
J gene: TRBJ2-1
clone size: few
CDR3 protein: CASTPRTSVYNEQFF
CDR3 DNA: TGTGCCAGCACCCCCAGGACTAGCGTTTACAATGAGCAGTTCTTC

V gene: TRBV30
D gene: TRBD2
J gene: TRBJ2-3
clone size: NA
CDR3 protein: CARTSGGKPTDTQYF
CDR3 DNA: TGTGCCCGGACTAGCGGGGGCAAACCCACAGATACGCAGTATTTT

V gene: TRBV7-2
D gene: NA
J gene: TRBJ2-1
clone size: few
CDR3 protein: CASSPGRSYNEQFF
CDR3 DNA: TGTGCCAGCAGCCCGGGTCGAAGCTACAATGAGCAGTTCTTC

V gene: TRBV7-8
D gene: TRBD1
J gene: TRBJ1-2
clone size: NA
CDR3 protein: CASSLATGPPNYGYTF
CDR3 DNA: TGTGCCAGCAGCTTGGCGACAGGGCCCCCTAACTATGGCTACACCTTC

V gene: TRBV6-1
D gene: TRBD1
J gene: TRBJ2-7
clone size: NA
CDR3 protein: CASSEAGLRDSSYEQYF
CDR3 DNA: TGTGCCAGCAGTGAAGCGGGGCTCCGGGACAGCTCCTACGAGCAGTACTTC

V gene: TRBV10-2
D gene: NA
J gene: TRBJ2-3
clone size: few
CDR3 protein: CASSEPQGVTSTDTQYF
CDR3 DNA: TGCGCCAGCAGTGAGCCCCAGGGTGTAACTAGCACAGATACGCAGTATTTT

V gene: TRBV6-4
D gene: NA
J gene: TRBJ2-1
clone size: NA
CDR3 protein: CASSIRENNEQFF
CDR3 DNA: TGTGCCAGCAGTATCCGGGAAAACAATGAGCAGTTCTTC

V gene: TRBV5-1
D gene: TRBD1
J gene: TRBJ2-6
clone size: NA
CDR3 protein: CASSQTGFGANVLTF
CDR3 DNA: TGCGCCAGCAGCCAGACAGGGTTTGGGGCCAACGTCCTGACTTTC

V gene: TRBV2
D gene: NA
J gene: TRBJ1-5
clone size: NA
CDR3 protein: CASSEAEGLAQHF
CDR3 DNA: TGTGCCAGCAGTGAAGCGGAGGGGTTAGCCCAGCATTTT

V gene: TRBV4-3
D gene: NA
J gene: TRBJ1-2
clone size: NA
CDR3 protein: CASSQPGQPYGGYTF
CDR3 DNA: TGCGCCAGCAGCCAACCGGGACAACCTTATGGGGGCTACACCTTC

V gene: TRBV10-3
D gene: NA
J gene: TRBJ1-1
clone size: NA
CDR3 protein: CAIMGRADTEAFF
CDR3 DNA: TGTGCCATCATGGGCAGGGCAGACACTGAAGCTTTCTTT

V gene: TRBV11-2
D gene: TRBD2
J gene: TRBJ2-1
clone size: once
CDR3 protein: CASSVLAGGSYNEQFF
CDR3 DNA: TGTGCCAGCAGCGTCCTAGCGGGTGGCTCCTACAATGAGCAGTTCTTC

V gene: TRBV10-3
D gene: NA
J gene: TRBJ1-4
clone size: NA
CDR3 protein: CAISESEGSYEKLFF
CDR3 DNA: TGTGCCATCAGTGAGTCGGAGGGGTCATATGAAAAACTGTTTTTT

V gene: TRBV6-1
D gene: TRBD1
J gene: TRBJ2-5
clone size: once
CDR3 protein: CASSVTASGGTQYF
CDR3 DNA: TGTGCCAGCAGTGTCACGGCTTCAGGGGGGACCCAGTACTTC

V gene: TRBV5-4
D gene: NA
J gene: TRBJ1-2
clone size: few
CDR3 protein: CASSLPQGYGYTF
CDR3 DNA: TGTGCCAGCAGCTTGCCACAGGGCTATGGCTACACCTTC

V gene: TRBV6-1
D gene: NA
J gene: TRBJ1-5
clone size: NA
CDR3 protein: CASSGGKGANQPQHF
CDR3 DNA: TGTGCCAGCAGTGGTGGTAAAGGGGCAAATCAGCCCCAGCATTTT

V gene: TRBV5-8
D gene: TRBD1
J gene: TRBJ1-2
clone size: NA
CDR3 protein: CASSPDRAGYGYTF
CDR3 DNA: TGTGCCAGCAGCCCTGACAGGGCGGGCTATGGCTACACCTTC

V gene: TRBV19
D gene: TRBD2
J gene: TRBJ2-7
clone size: few
CDR3 protein: CASTAGLADSYEQYF
CDR3 DNA: TGTGCCAGTACCGCGGGACTAGCGGACTCCTACGAGCAGTACTTC

V gene: TRBV6-5
D gene: NA
J gene: TRBJ2-2
clone size: NA
CDR3 protein: CASSYSQGYTGELFF
CDR3 DNA: TGTGCCAGCAGTTACAGCCAGGGGTACACCGGGGAGCTGTTTTTT

V gene: TRBV5-1
D gene: TRBD1
J gene: TRBJ2-2
clone size: few
CDR3 protein: CASSSGTADTGELFF
CDR3 DNA: TGCGCCAGCAGCTCCGGGACAGCTGACACCGGGGAGCTGTTTTTT

V gene: TRBV19
D gene: TRBD1
J gene: TRBJ1-5
clone size: NA
CDR3 protein: CASSTPRGQGDNQPQHF
CDR3 DNA: TGTGCCAGTAGTACCCCCCGGGGACAGGGGGACAATCAGCCCCAGCATTTT

V gene: TRBV6-6
D gene: TRBD2
J gene: TRBJ2-1
clone size: NA
CDR3 protein: CASQRVASGRVNEQFF
CDR3 DNA: TGTGCCAGCCAAAGGGTGGCTAGCGGGAGGGTCAATGAGCAGTTCTTC

V gene: TRBV18
D gene: TRBD1
J gene: TRBJ2-6
clone size: once
CDR3 protein: CASSRQGPGANVLTF
CDR3 DNA: TGTGCCAGCTCACGACAGGGCCCTGGGGCCAACGTCCTGACTTTC

V gene: TRBV5-1
D gene: NA
J gene: TRBJ1-1
clone size: NA
CDR3 protein: CASSYQTGSTEAFF
CDR3 DNA: TGCGCCAGCAGTTATCAAACAGGGAGCACTGAAGCTTTCTTT

V gene: TRBV5-4
D gene: TRBD2
J gene: TRBJ2-2
clone size: NA
CDR3 protein: CASSPHSGDGELFF
CDR3 DNA: TGTGCCAGCAGCCCACATAGCGGGGACGGGGAGCTGTTTTTT

V gene: TRBV18
D gene: TRBD1
J gene: TRBJ2-3
clone size: NA
CDR3 protein: CASSPHRGVGDTQYF
CDR3 DNA: TGTGCCAGCTCACCTCACAGGGGCGTTGGAGATACGCAGTATTTT

V gene: TRBV14
D gene: NA
J gene: TRBJ2-1
clone size: once
CDR3 protein: CASSQFSGSSYNEQFF
CDR3 DNA: TGTGCCAGCAGCCAGTTTAGCGGATCCTCCTACAATGAGCAGTTCTTC

V gene: TRBV13
D gene: NA
J gene: TRBJ1-1
clone size: few
CDR3 protein: CASSLDRNTEAFF
CDR3 DNA: TGTGCCAGCAGCTTAGACAGAAACACTGAAGCTTTCTTT

V gene: TRBV5-1
D gene: TRBD1
J gene: TRBJ1-4
clone size: NA
CDR3 protein: CASSAGQGKEKLFF
CDR3 DNA: TGCGCCAGCAGCGCGGGACAGGGGAAAGAAAAACTGTTTTTT

V gene: TRBV28
D gene: NA
J gene: TRBJ1-4
clone size: NA
CDR3 protein: CASSLGGNEKLFF
CDR3 DNA: TGTGCCAGCAGTTTAGGGGGAAATGAAAAACTGTTTTTT

V gene: TRBV29-1
D gene: TRBD2
J gene: TRBJ2-3
clone size: few
CDR3 protein: CSVEDPEGGRKDTQYF
CDR3 DNA: TGCAGCGTTGAAGATCCGGAGGGCGGGAGGAAAGATACGCAGTATTTT

V gene: TRBV20-1
D gene: NA
J gene: TRBJ2-1
clone size: NA
CDR3 protein: CSPKGNEQFF
CDR3 DNA: TGCAGCCCCAAGGGTAATGAGCAGTTCTTC

V gene: TRBV30
D gene: NA
J gene: TRBJ1-1
clone size: NA
CDR3 protein: CAWSVDLGTEAFF
CDR3 DNA: TGTGCCTGGAGTGTGGATTTAGGCACTGAAGCTTTCTTT

V gene: TRBV5-4
D gene: NA
J gene: TRBJ1-5
clone size: once
CDR3 protein: CASSLGGEDQPQHF
CDR3 DNA: TGTGCCAGCAGCTTGGGTGGGGAGGATCAGCCCCAGCATTTT

V gene: TRBV28
D gene: NA
J gene: TRBJ2-1
clone size: NA
CDR3 protein: CASSSRDIVYNEQFF
CDR3 DNA: TGTGCCAGCAGCTCCCGGGACATCGTCTACAATGAGCAGTTCTTC

V gene: TRBV6-6
D gene: NA
J gene: TRBJ1-4
clone size: NA
CDR3 protein: CATSLRGAGEKLFF
CDR3 DNA: TGTGCCACATCCCTGCGGGGGGCGGGTGAAAAACTGTTTTTT

V gene: TRBV5-1
D gene: NA
J gene: TRBJ2-5
clone size: NA
CDR3 protein: CASSPNDRLIETQYF
CDR3 DNA: TGCGCCAGCAGCCCGAACGACAGACTGATAGAGACCCAGTACTTC

V gene: TRBV5-6
D gene: NA
J gene: TRBJ2-5
clone size: once
CDR3 protein: CASSLGIQTQYF
CDR3 DNA: TGTGCCAGCAGCTTGGGAATACAGACCCAGTACTTC

V gene: TRBV29-1
D gene: NA
J gene: TRBJ2-3
clone size: NA
CDR3 protein: CSASPGADTQYF
CDR3 DNA: TGCAGCGCATCTCCGGGTGCAGATACGCAGTATTTT

V gene: TRBV28
D gene: TRBD1
J gene: TRBJ1-2
clone size: NA
CDR3 protein: CASTYGTAQSYGYTF
CDR3 DNA: TGTGCCAGCACCTACGGGACAGCCCAATCCTATGGCTACACCTTC

V gene: TRBV4-1
D gene: NA
J gene: TRBJ1-1
clone size: once
CDR3 protein: CASSQGGLGPLGAFF
CDR3 DNA: TGCGCCAGCAGCCAAGGGGGACTCGGACCCTTAGGAGCTTTCTTT